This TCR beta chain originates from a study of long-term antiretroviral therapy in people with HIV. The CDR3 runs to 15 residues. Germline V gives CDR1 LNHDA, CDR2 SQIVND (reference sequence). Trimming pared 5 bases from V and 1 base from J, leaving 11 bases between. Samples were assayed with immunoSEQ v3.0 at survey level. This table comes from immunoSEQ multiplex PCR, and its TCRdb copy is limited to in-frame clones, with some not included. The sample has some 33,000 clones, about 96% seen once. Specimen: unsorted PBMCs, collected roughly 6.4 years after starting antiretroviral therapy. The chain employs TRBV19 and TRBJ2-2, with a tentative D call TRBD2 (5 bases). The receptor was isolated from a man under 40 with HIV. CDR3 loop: CASSSASWNTGELFF. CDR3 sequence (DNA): TGTGCCAGTAGTTCGGCTAGCTGGAACACCGGGGAGCTGTTTTTT.